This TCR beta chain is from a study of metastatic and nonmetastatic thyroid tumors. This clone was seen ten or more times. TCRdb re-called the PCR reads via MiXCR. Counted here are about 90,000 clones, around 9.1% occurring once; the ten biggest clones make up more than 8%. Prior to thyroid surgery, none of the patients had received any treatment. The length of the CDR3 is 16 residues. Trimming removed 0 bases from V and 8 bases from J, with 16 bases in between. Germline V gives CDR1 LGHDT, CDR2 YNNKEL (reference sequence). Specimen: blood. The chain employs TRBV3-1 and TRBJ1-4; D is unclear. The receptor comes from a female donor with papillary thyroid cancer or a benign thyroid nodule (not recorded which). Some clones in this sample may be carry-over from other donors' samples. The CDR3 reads CASSQDWTSRGEKLFF. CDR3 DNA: TGTGCCAGCAGCCAAGATTGGACTTCCAGAGGGGAAAAACTGTTTTTT. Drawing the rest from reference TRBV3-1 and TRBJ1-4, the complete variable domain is DTAVSQTPKYLVTQMGNDKSIKCEQNLGHDTMYWYKQDSKKFLKIMFSYNNKELIINETVPNRFSPKSPDKAHLNLHINSLELGDSAVYFCASSQDWTSRGEKLFFGSGTQLSVL.